The entry below gives a single T cell receptor beta chain sequence along with its context. The record originates from a study of blood T cell repertoires in COVID-19. Whole-study context: The samples span acute and convalescent COVID-19 from the United States, Italy and Spain. Sources were T cells, B-cell-depleted T cells, or PBMCs; the material itself was cDNA or gDNA.

TCRdb keeps only in-frame clones here, not all; method: immunoSEQ multiplex PCR. The sample contains 200,000 to 250,000 clones, approximately 89% of which appear only once. The origin of this receptor is a woman aged 30 to 39 who had been exposed to COVID-19. Sample: PBMCs or T cells enriched from blood (not recorded which).

This CDR3 is CASSVDRAAGNTIYF. DNA for the CDR3: TGTGCCAGCAGTGTGGACCGAGCGGCTGGAAACACCATATATTTT. The rearrangement links TRBV2 to TRBJ1-3; D unclear. The CDR3 runs 15 residues. Trimming removed 4 bases at V and 2 bases at J, with 12 bases between. Germline CDR1 reads SNHLY; CDR2 reads FYNNEI.